These 30 T cell receptor beta chains share one sample of origin, sequenced in a study of shared clonotypes between healthy human individuals. TCRdb keeps only in-frame clones here, not all; method: immunoSEQ multiplex PCR. The sample has 950,000 to 1,300,000 clones; approximately 68% are singletons. The material sequenced was memory CD4+ T cells sorted from blood. Subset indicated: CD45RA-negative fraction. All receptors derive from a man younger than 35 in good health.

V and J are TRBV6-1 and TRBJ2-7; 11 bases align to TRBD2. V shed 7 bases, J shed 0 bases, and the junction held 5 bases outside the gene matches. This CDR3 is 15 amino acids long. Germline V gene data show CDR1 as MNHNS and CDR2 as SASEGT. The DNA for the CDR3 is TGTGCCAGCATCCCGACTAGCGGGGACTCCTACGAGCAGTACTTC. Amino acids: CASIPTSGDSYEQYF.

This chain connects TRBV27 to TRBJ1-6; 10 nucleotides agree with TRBD1. Germline V gives CDR1 MNHEY, CDR2 SMNVEV (reference sequence). The CDR3 runs 17 residues. V dropped 2 bases and J dropped 9; count of bases not matched to a gene: 10. This CDR3 reads CASSLVGLDRGASPLHF. DNA of the CDR3: TGTGCCAGCAGTTTAGTTGGGTTGGACAGGGGGGCTTCACCCCTCCACTTT.

The chain combines TRBV4-1 with TRBJ1-5; D gene ambiguous. CDR1 and CDR2 from the germline V gene are MGHRA and YSYEKL. This CDR3 spans 14 amino acids. The ends were cut back, 6 bases at V and 1 base at J, with 10 bases in the middle. CDR3 sequence reads: CASRKEGSNQPQHF. CDR3 DNA: TGCGCCAGCAGGAAAGAAGGGAGCAATCAGCCCCAGCATTTT.

Turning to this clone: The sample holds other DNA sequences that translate to the same CDR3. The chain uses TRBV6-1 and TRBJ1-5; D unresolved. Germline V gene data show CDR1 as MNHNS and CDR2 as SASEGT. This CDR3 region has 13 residues. V dropped 3 bases and J dropped 2 bases, with 5 bases sitting between them. CDR3 in DNA: TGTGCCAGCAGTGATTTGGGCAATCAGCCCCAGCATTTT. Translated, it gives CASSDLGNQPQHF.

The chain has TRBV7-2 and TRBJ1-6; the D gene is possibly TRBD1 (6 bases). Germline values: CDR1 SGHTA, CDR2 FQGNSA. Between the trimmed V and J ends, which lost 1 base and 9 bases, there was a span of 19 bases. This CDR3 is built from 17 residues. The CDR3, as DNA: TGTGCCAGCAGCTTAGGAGGCCGGCAGGGGAATGTTTCACCCCTCCACTTT. The encoded protein is CASSLGGRQGNVSPLHF.

This sequence joins TRBV7-9 and TRBJ2-1, with TRBD2 matching 11 bases. The CDR3 totals 16 residues. V was pared by 4 bases and J by 12 bases, with 14 bases of the junction left unmatched. Germline V gives CDR1 SEHNR, CDR2 FQNEAQ (reference sequence). The CDR3 is CASSWGTSGNNDGQFF. CDR3 coding DNA: TGTGCCAGCAGCTGGGGGACTAGCGGTAACAATGATGGGCAGTTCTTC.

The V gene is TRBV9, the J gene TRBJ2-2; TRBD1 agrees at 8 bases. CDR3 length: 16 residues. V shed 5 bases and J 0 bases; nucleotides not matched to a gene: 6. Per germline, CDR1 SGDLS and CDR2 YYNGEE. DNA of the CDR3: TGTGCCAGCAGTCCCCGGACAGGGACGAACACCGGGGAGCTGTTTTTT. It encodes CASSPRTGTNTGELFF.

The rearrangement uses TRBV2 and TRBJ1-5; 7 bases fit TRBD1. Germline-derived CDR1 and CDR2 are SNHLY and FYNNEI. The CDR3 is 15 amino acids. Trimming removed 2 bases from V and 3 bases from J; junction bases left unmatched: 4. Here the CDR3 DNA reads TGTGCCAGCAGTGAACGGACAGGCCCCAATCAGCCCCAGCATTTT. Protein: CASSERTGPNQPQHF.

Note on this clone: In the same sample, other DNA sequences code for this CDR3. The rearrangement links TRBV7-2 to TRBJ2-5; D possibly corresponds to TRBD2 (7 bases). The CDR3 runs to 14 residues. Trimming removed 1 base from V and 5 bases from J, with 11 bases in between. Germline V gives CDR1 SGHTA, CDR2 FQGNSA. In DNA, the CDR3 is TGTGCCAGCAGCTTAGGGGGGGGCGGCGAGACCCAGTACTTC. It codes for CASSLGGGGETQYF.

The gene calls are TRBV7-6 and TRBJ1-1; the D gene is possibly TRBD1 (6 bases). This CDR3 comprises 13 residues. Trimming pared 5 bases from V and 2 bases from J, leaving 9 bases between. Germline V gene data show CDR1 as SGHVS and CDR2 as FNYEAQ. The CDR3 region is CASSQDSNTEAFF. CDR3 in DNA: TGTGCCAGCAGCCAGGACAGTAACACTGAAGCTTTCTTT.

This clone was detected only once. The V call is TRBV10-3, the J call TRBJ2-2; TRBD2 might be the D (6 bases). The CDR3 sequence is 12 residues long. Germline values: CDR1 ENHRY, CDR2 SYGVKD. The ends were cut back, 11 bases at V and 6 bases at J, with 13 bases in the middle. The CDR3 is CASGGVPGELFF. Written as DNA, the CDR3 is TGTGCCTCCGGAGGGGTCCCCGGGGAGCTGTTTTTT.

This clone was counted a single time. The V call is TRBV7-2, the J call TRBJ2-7; TRBD1 matches at 11 bases. This CDR3 is built from 17 residues. Trimming removed 3 bases from V and 2 bases from J; junction bases left unmatched: 9. The germline V gene has CDR1 SGHTA and CDR2 FQGNSA. CDR3 amino acids: CASSFWGQGDRAYEQYF. Here the CDR3 DNA reads TGTGCCAGCAGCTTTTGGGGACAGGGGGACCGGGCCTACGAGCAGTACTTC.

The rearrangement uses TRBV28 and TRBJ1-3; the match to TRBD1 covers 10 bases. This CDR3 is 16 amino acids long. V lost 6 bases to trimming and J lost 4 bases; unmatched junction nucleotides: 9. The germline V gene has CDR1 MDHEN and CDR2 SYDVKM. CDR3 nucleotide sequence: TGTGCCAGCAGCAAGACAGGGGGCGCGCGGGGAAACACCATATATTTT. This translates into CASSKTGGARGNTIYF. The complete variable domain, with remaining parts taken from reference TRBV28 and TRBJ1-3, reads DVKVTQSSRYLVKRTGEKVFLECVQDMDHENMFWYRQDPGLGLRLIYFSYDVKMKEKGDIPEGYSVSREKKERFSLILESASTNQTSMYLCASSKTGGARGNTIYFGEGSWLTVV.

The chain carries TRBV9 and TRBJ2-5; 13 bases are a match to TRBD2. With V trimmed by 4 bases and J by 1 base, 4 bases remained unmatched. This CDR3 is 16 amino acids long. Germline assignment: CDR1 SGDLS and CDR2 YYNGEE. The CDR3 bases are TGTGCCAGCAGCCCCGGGACTAGCGGGGTCCAAGAGACCCAGTACTTC. This gives the protein CASSPGTSGVQETQYF.

The chain carries TRBV7-9 and TRBJ2-3; the D is unclear. Germline V gives CDR1 SEHNR, CDR2 FQNEAQ (reference sequence). This CDR3 has 15 residues. Trimming pared 1 base from V and 1 base from J, leaving 9 bases between. CDR3 DNA sequence: TGTGCCAGCAGCTTAGTGGTGGTTGGCACAGATACGCAGTATTTT. It translates to CASSLVVVGTDTQYF.

In this sample, this clone turned up many times. The gene calls are TRBV6-5 and TRBJ2-2; 8 nucleotides line up with TRBD1. Germline V gene lookup returns CDR1 MNHEY and CDR2 SVGAGI. J was trimmed by 4 bases and V by 4 bases; bases with no gene match: 2. The CDR3 runs to 14 residues. CDR3 protein: CASSSGTGTGELFF. CDR3 nucleotides: TGTGCCAGCAGTTCCGGGACAGGCACCGGGGAGCTGTTTTTT.

This chain uses TRBV14 with TRBJ2-3; D might be TRBD1 (6 bases). This CDR3 is 14 amino acids long. Germline V lookup: CDR1 SGHDN, CDR2 FVKESK. Trimming left V 2 bases short and J 14 bases short, with 20 bases between. CDR3 sequence (DNA): TGTGCCAGCAGCCAACATTCAAGCGGACAGCTCCTGTATTTT. Residues: CASSQHSSGQLLYF.

The chain links TRBV30 to TRBJ2-2, with a tentative D call TRBD1 (5 bases). Looked up from germline, CDR1 is GTSNPN and CDR2 is SVGIG (reference sequence). Trimming pared 4 bases from V and 1 base from J, leaving 10 bases between. The CDR3 spans 14 residues. The CDR3 sequence: CAWIRQLNTGELFF. CDR3 coding DNA: TGTGCCTGGATTCGACAGCTGAACACCGGGGAGCTGTTTTTT.

The gene calls are TRBV10-2 and TRBJ1-6; D possibly corresponds to TRBD1 (6 bases). CDR3 length: 14 residues. V was pared by 6 bases and J by 8 bases, with 14 bases between. CDR1 is WSHSY, CDR2 SAAADI, per germline. The CDR3 sequence is CASRAQGGDSPLHF. Written as DNA, the CDR3 is TGCGCCAGCAGGGCACAGGGTGGGGATTCACCCCTCCACTTT.

This clone came up once. The V gene is TRBV2, the J gene TRBJ2-1, with D tentatively TRBD2 (5 bases). Trimming cost V 4 bases and J 13 bases, with 11 bases left between them. Germline V CDR1 and CDR2: SNHLY, FYNNEI. This CDR3 is 11 amino acids long. CDR3 coding DNA: TGTGCCAGCAGTGTTGCCCGGGAACAGTTCTTC. Translation gives CASSVAREQFF.

The chain combines TRBV5-5 with TRBJ2-7; 8 bases line up with TRBD1. The V gene's germline CDR1 is SGHKS and CDR2 YYEKEE (reference sequence). The length of the CDR3 is 16 residues. The V and J ends lost 3 bases and 0 bases, in that order; junction bases with no gene match: 8. Here the CDR3 reads CASSSHGTGPSYEQYF. DNA of the CDR3: TGTGCCAGCAGCTCGCACGGGACAGGACCCTCCTACGAGCAGTACTTC.

The V gene is TRBV2, the J gene TRBJ1-3; D is undetermined. The germline V and J ends were trimmed by 2 bases and 3 bases, with 5 bases remaining between them. The germline V gene has CDR1 SNHLY and CDR2 FYNNEI. This CDR3 spans 13 amino acids. The CDR3 here is CASSEMFGNTIYF. The CDR3 bases are TGTGCCAGCAGTGAAATGTTTGGAAACACCATATATTTT.

Notes on this clone: Other DNA sequences from this sample encode an identical CDR3 as well. V and J are TRBV5-1 and TRBJ1-2; D is uncertain. Germline V gives CDR1 SGHRS, CDR2 YFSETQ. This CDR3 has 15 amino acids. V dropped 0 bases and J dropped 1 base, with 10 bases sitting between them. CDR3 in DNA: TGCGCCAGCAGCTTGGCCGGCAGGAGTAACTATGGCTACACCTTC. Protein product: CASSLAGRSNYGYTF. The full variable domain, rest sourced from reference TRBV5-1 and TRBJ1-2, is KAGVTQTPRYLIKTRGQQVTLSCSPISGHRSVSWYQQTPGQGLQFLFEYFSETQRNKGNFPGRFSGRQFSNSRSEMNVSTLELGDSALYLCASSLAGRSNYGYTFGSGTRLTVV.

The V gene is TRBV29-1, the J gene TRBJ2-7; no clear D. CDR1 SQVTM and CDR2 ANQGSEA come from the germline V gene. The CDR3 has 15 residues. The V and J ends lost 4 bases and 3 bases respectively, with 19 bases between them. The CDR3 DNA follows: TGCAGCGTTGTGACGGTAGCCCAGAAATGCTACGAGCAGTACTTC. Translation gives CSVVTVAQKCYEQYF.

To note about this clone: Other DNA sequences of this sample code for an identical CDR3. The chain employs TRBV28 and TRBJ1-5, with D maybe TRBD1 (5 bases). Trimming pared 3 bases from V and 2 bases from J, leaving 11 bases between. The CDR3 sequence is 15 residues long. Germline CDR1 MDHEN, CDR2 SYDVKM. The CDR3 DNA reads TGTGCCAGCAGTTTGGCAGGGTTCGGCAATCAGCCCCAGCATTTT. As protein: CASSLAGFGNQPQHF.

The CDR3 DNA sequence: TGTGCTAGTGGTTCCGGCGGAACTAGCACAGATACGCAGTATTTT. Translated, it gives CASGSGGTSTDTQYF. This chain joins TRBV12-5 and TRBJ2-3, with no clear D. This CDR3 is built from 15 residues. Germline V gene data show CDR1 as LGHNT and CDR2 as FRNRAP. V lost 4 bases, J lost 0 bases, and 11 bases lay in between.

This clone was seen a few times. Other DNA sequences in the sample encode the same CDR3. This rearrangement joins TRBV10-2 to TRBJ2-5; the match to TRBD2 covers 7 bases. The junction had 2 bases not matched to a gene; V was cut back by 0 bases and J by 1 base. This CDR3 has 15 residues. Germline V lookup: CDR1 WSHSY, CDR2 SAAADI. The CDR3 spells CASSESSGSQETQYF. CDR3 bases: TGCGCCAGCAGTGAGTCTAGCGGGTCCCAAGAGACCCAGTACTTC.

The gene calls are TRBV10-3 and TRBJ2-1, with TRBD2 identical over 13 bases. V lost 3 bases to trimming and J lost 8 bases; unmatched junction nucleotides: 10. The CDR3 loop spans 17 amino acids. Germline V gene sequence: CDR1 ENHRY, CDR2 SYGVKD. The CDR3 nucleotides are TGTGCCATCAGTGAACCGGGACTAGCGGGAAAAAGGGATGAGCAGTTCTTC. Translation gives CAISEPGLAGKRDEQFF.

The J gene is TRBJ1-2, the V gene TRBV11-2; 7 bases are a match to TRBD1. The V gene's germline CDR1 is SGHAT and CDR2 FQNNGV. V shed 1 base, J shed 8 bases, and the junction held 4 bases outside the gene matches. This CDR3 comprises 13 residues. This CDR3 reads CASSLVDRDGYTF. CDR3 DNA: TGTGCCAGCAGCTTAGTTGACAGGGACGGCTACACCTTC.

The CDR3 loop is CATHAGNSYNEQFF. CDR3 in DNA: TGTGCCACCCACGCAGGCAACTCCTACAATGAGCAGTTCTTC. The rearrangement joins TRBV27 to TRBJ2-1; no firm D call. The CDR3 spans 14 residues. Germline V gene sequence: CDR1 MNHEY, CDR2 SMNVEV (reference sequence). Trimming left V 10 bases short and J 0 bases short, with 13 bases between.